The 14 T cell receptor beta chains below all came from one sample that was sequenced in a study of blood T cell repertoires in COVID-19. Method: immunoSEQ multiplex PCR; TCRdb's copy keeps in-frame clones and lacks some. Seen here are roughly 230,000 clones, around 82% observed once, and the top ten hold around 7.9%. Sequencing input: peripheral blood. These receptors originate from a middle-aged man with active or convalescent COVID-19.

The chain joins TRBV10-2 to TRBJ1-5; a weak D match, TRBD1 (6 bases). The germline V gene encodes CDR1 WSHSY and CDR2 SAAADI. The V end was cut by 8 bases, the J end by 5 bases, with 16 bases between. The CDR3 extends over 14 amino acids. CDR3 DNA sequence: TGCGCCAGCCTGCCGGCACAGGGAGATCAGCCCCAGCATTTT. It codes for CASLPAQGDQPQHF.

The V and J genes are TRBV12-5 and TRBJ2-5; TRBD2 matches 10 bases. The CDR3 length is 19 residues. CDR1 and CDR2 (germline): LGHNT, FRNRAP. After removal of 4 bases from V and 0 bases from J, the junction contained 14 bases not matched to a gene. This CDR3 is CASGSNRWASGGNQETQYF. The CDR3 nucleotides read TGTGCTAGTGGTTCTAATCGCTGGGCTAGCGGGGGCAACCAAGAGACCCAGTACTTC.

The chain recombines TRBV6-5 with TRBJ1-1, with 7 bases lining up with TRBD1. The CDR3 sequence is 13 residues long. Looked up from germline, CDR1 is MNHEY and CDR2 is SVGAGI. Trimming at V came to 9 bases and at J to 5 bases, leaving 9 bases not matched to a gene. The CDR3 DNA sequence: TGTGCCAGTAATAATCCAGGGGGAACTGAAGCTTTCTTT. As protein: CASNNPGGTEAFF.

CDR3 loop: CASTPKSPSYEQYF. The CDR3 bases are TGTGCCAGCACCCCGAAGAGTCCTTCCTACGAGCAGTACTTC. J is TRBJ2-7 and V is TRBV6-5; D remains unclear. This CDR3 has 14 amino acids. The germline V gene encodes CDR1 MNHEY and CDR2 SVGAGI. V lost 7 bases and J 1 base, leaving 14 bases between the germline ends.

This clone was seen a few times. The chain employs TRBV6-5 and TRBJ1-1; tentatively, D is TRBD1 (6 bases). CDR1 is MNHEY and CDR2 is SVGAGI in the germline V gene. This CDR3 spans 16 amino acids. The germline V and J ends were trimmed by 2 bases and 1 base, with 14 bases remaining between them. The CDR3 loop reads CASSYGMGHTNTEAFF. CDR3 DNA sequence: TGTGCCAGCAGTTACGGGATGGGACACACGAACACTGAAGCTTTCTTT.

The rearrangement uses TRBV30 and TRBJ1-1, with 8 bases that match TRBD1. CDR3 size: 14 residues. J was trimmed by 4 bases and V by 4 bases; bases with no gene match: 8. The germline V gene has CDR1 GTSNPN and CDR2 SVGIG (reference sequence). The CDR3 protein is CAWKRQGPGTEAFF. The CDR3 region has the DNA TGTGCCTGGAAAAGACAGGGGCCGGGCACTGAAGCTTTCTTT.

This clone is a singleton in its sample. The CDR3 reads CASSWGGSGGYEQYF. The CDR3 coding sequence is TGTGCCAGCAGCTGGGGCGGGAGCGGCGGCTACGAGCAGTACTTC. The chain combines TRBV5-6 with TRBJ2-7; 7 bases align to TRBD2. Germline V gives CDR1 SGHDT, CDR2 YYEEEE. This CDR3 has 15 amino acids. V trimming: 3 bases; J trimming: 3 bases; junction bases outside the gene matches: 9.

CDR3 DNA sequence: TGTGCCAGCAGCAGCCGGACAGGGAAGGAGTCACCCCTCCACTTT. Translated, it gives CASSSRTGKESPLHF. The chain joins TRBV21-1 to TRBJ1-6; the table's D call, TRBD1, has no DNA check behind it. TRBV21-1 is noted as a pseudogene. This CDR3 is built from 15 residues.

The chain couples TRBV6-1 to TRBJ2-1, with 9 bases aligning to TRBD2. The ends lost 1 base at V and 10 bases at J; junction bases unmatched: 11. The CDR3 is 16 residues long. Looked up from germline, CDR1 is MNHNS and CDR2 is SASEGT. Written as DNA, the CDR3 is TGTGCCAGCAGTGAAGGGGCTAGCGGGATAATTGAAGAGCAGTTCTTC. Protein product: CASSEGASGIIEEQFF.

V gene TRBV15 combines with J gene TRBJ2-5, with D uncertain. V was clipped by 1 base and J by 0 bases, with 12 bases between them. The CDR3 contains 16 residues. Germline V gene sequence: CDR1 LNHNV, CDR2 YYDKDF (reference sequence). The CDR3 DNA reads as TGTGCCACCAGCAGAGGCACTCTACAGTACCAAGAGACCCAGTACTTC. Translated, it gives CATSRGTLQYQETQYF.

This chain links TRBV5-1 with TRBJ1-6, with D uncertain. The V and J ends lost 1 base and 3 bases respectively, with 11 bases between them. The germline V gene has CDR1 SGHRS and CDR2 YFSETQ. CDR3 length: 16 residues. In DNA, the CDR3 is TGCGCCAGCAGCTTGCAGTCTGGCCTCTATAATTCACCCCTCCACTTT. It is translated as CASSLQSGLYNSPLHF.

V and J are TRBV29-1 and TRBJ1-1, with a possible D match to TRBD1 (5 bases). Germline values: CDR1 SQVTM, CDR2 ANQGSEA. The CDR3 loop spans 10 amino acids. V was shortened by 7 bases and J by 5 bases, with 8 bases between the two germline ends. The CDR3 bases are TGCAGCGCTGGGGGGACTGAAGCTTTCTTT. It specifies CSAGGTEAFF. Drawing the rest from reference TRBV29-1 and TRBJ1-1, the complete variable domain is SAVISQKPSRDICQRGTSLTIQCQVDSQVTMMFWYRQQPGQSLTLIATANQGSEATYESGFVIDKFPISRPNLTFSTLTVSNMSPEDSSIYLCSAGGTEAFFGQGTRLTVV.

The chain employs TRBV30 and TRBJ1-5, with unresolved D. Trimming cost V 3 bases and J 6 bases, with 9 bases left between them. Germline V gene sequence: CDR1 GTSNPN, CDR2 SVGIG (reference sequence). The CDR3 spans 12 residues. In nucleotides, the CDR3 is TGTGCCTGGAGCGGGGTGACTCAGCCCCAGCATTTT. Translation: CAWSGVTQPQHF.

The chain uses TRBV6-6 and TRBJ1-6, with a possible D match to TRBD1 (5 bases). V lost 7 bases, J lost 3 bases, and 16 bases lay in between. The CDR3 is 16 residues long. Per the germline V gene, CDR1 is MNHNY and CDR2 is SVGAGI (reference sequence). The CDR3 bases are TGTGCCAGCACCGGGGGGGGTTCCGGCTATAATTCACCCCTCCACTTT. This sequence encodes CASTGGGSGYNSPLHF.